The 6 T cell receptor beta chains presented below share a single source sample, sequenced in a study of blood T cell repertoires in COVID-19. Repertoires were generated with immunoSEQ multiplex PCR, while TCRdb's copy carries only in-frame clones and drops some. Of 300,000 to 350,000 clones in the sample, approximately 86% were seen once. The sample comprised PBMCs or T cells enriched from blood (not recorded which). The receptors shown here come from a woman in her thirties or forties with acute COVID-19.

This clone showed up just once. The rearrangement uses TRBV9 and TRBJ1-5; 9 positions match TRBD1. The CDR3 contains 15 residues. Germline loops: CDR1 SGDLS, CDR2 YYNGEE. V lost 4 bases, J lost 7 bases, and 9 bases stayed unmatched. This CDR3 is CASSPGTGSGQPQHF. The CDR3 DNA reads TGTGCCAGCAGCCCTGGGACAGGGTCTGGACAGCCCCAGCATTTT.

The chain employs TRBV19 and TRBJ1-5; 8 nucleotides line up with TRBD1. V lost 5 bases, J lost 0 bases, and 9 bases stayed unmatched. The germline V gene encodes CDR1 LNHDA and CDR2 SQIVND (reference sequence). The CDR3 loop spans 17 amino acids. In DNA form, the CDR3 reads TGTGCCAGTAGTTTTGATACAGGGGGTAATAGCAATCAGCCCCAGCATTTT. Translation gives CASSFDTGGNSNQPQHF.

This chain connects TRBV7-2 to TRBJ1-3, with TRBD1 identical over 7 bases. The CDR3 has 16 amino acids. J gave up 0 bases and V 3 bases, and 5 bases lay outside the gene matches. CDR1 SGHTA and CDR2 FQGNSA come from the germline V gene. CDR3 amino acids: CASSLNRGASGNTIYF. CDR3 DNA: TGTGCCAGCAGCTTGAACAGGGGAGCCTCTGGAAACACCATATATTTT.

The DNA of the CDR3 is TGTGCCAGCAGTTACCAGGACAGGCTGGGCACTGAAGCTTTCTTT. It translates to CASSYQDRLGTEAFF. The rearrangement joins TRBV6-5 to TRBJ1-1; TRBD1 agrees at 7 bases. This CDR3 is built from 15 residues. In germline, CDR1 is MNHEY, CDR2 SVGAGI. The trim removed 2 bases at V and 4 bases at J, leaving 7 bases unmatched.

In this sample, this clone turned up once. This chain connects TRBV5-6 to TRBJ2-7, with TRBD2 identical over 7 bases. Unmatched junction bases numbered 3, after V lost 0 bases and J lost 6 bases. Germline V gene data show CDR1 as SGHDT and CDR2 as YYEEEE. This CDR3 is 13 amino acids long. The CDR3 protein is CASSLGAGLEQYF. The CDR3 nucleotides are TGTGCCAGCAGCTTGGGAGCGGGGCTCGAGCAGTACTTC.

This clone has only a few counts. The chain joins TRBV5-4 to TRBJ1-5, with D possibly being TRBD1 (5 bases). Germline lookup yields CDR1 SGHNT and CDR2 YYREEE (reference sequence). Trimming stripped 1 base from V and 0 bases from J, with 5 bases between. The CDR3 sequence is 14 residues long. CDR3 nucleotides: TGTGCCAGCAGCTTGAGGGGTAGCAATCAGCCCCAGCATTTT. Protein sequence: CASSLRGSNQPQHF. Supplemented by reference TRBV5-4 and TRBJ1-5, the full variable domain reads ETGVTQSPTHLIKTRGQQVTLRCSSQSGHNTVSWYQQALGQGPQFIFQYYREEENGRGNFPPRFSGLQFPNYSSELNVNALELDDSALYLCASSLRGSNQPQHFGDGTRLSIL.